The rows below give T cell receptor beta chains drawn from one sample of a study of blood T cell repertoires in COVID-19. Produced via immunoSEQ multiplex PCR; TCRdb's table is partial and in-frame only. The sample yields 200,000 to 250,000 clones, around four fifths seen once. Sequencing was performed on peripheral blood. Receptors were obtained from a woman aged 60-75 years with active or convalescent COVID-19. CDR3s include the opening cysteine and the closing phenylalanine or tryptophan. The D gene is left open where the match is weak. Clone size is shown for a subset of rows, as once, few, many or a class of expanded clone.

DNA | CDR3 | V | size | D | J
TGTGCCAGCAGTGAAATCCGAATTGGGGCCCCACCCCTCCACTTT | CASSEIRIGAPPLHF | TRBV2 | - | - | TRBJ1-6
TGTGCCAGCAAGGGACACGGGGATGGCTACACCTTC | CASKGHGDGYTF | TRBV6-1 | - | - | TRBJ1-2
TGTGCCAGCAGTGAGGTAGGGGCCCAGAACACTGAAGCTTTCTTT | CASSEVGAQNTEAFF | TRBV25-1 | - | - | TRBJ1-1
TGTGCCAGCAGCTTAGTCTCGGGGACAGTCCGCAATGAGCAGTTCTTC | CASSLVSGTVRNEQFF | TRBV11-2 | - | TRBD1 | TRBJ2-1
TGTGCCAGCTCGCGGGACAGGCAAGAGACCCAGTACTTC | CASSRDRQETQYF | TRBV18 | once | TRBD1 | TRBJ2-5
TGTGCCAGCAGCGTAGGACTCCTAGGCGATACGCAGTATTTT | CASSVGLLGDTQYF | TRBV9 | - | - | TRBJ2-3
TGTGCCAGTAGTAGGACAGGGTCAGGCGGGGAGCTGTTTTTT | CASSRTGSGGELFF | TRBV19 | - | TRBD1 | TRBJ2-2
TGTGCCAGCAGGGGGACAGGGGGGCAAGAGACCCAGTACTTC | CASRGTGGQETQYF | TRBV7-8 | - | TRBD1 | TRBJ2-5
TGTGCCAGCAGCCTGCACGCAGGGGTCACTAATGAAAAACTGTTTTTT | CASSLHAGVTNEKLFF | TRBV11-2 | - | - | TRBJ1-4
TGTGCCAGCAGTAGAGCCCTGGCGAACACCGGGGAGCTGTTTTTT | CASSRALANTGELFF | TRBV9 | few | - | TRBJ2-2
TGCAGCGCGGCCACAGGGGGCGTAGAGACCCAGTACTTC | CSAATGGVETQYF | TRBV29-1 | - | TRBD1 | TRBJ2-5
TGTGCTAGCAGCCAAGGGGTCCCCATAAAGGGCGGTGAGCAGTTCTTC | CASSQGVPIKGGEQFF | TRBV7-7 | - | - | TRBJ2-1
TGTGCCAGCTCACCAATTTTGAGTGCCTACGAGCAGTACTTC | CASSPILSAYEQYF | TRBV18 | - | - | TRBJ2-7
TGTGCCTGGAGTGTAGCGTCATACGAGCAGTACTTC | CAWSVASYEQYF | TRBV30 | - | - | TRBJ2-7
TGCAGCGTGTATCCTGAAGCTTTCTTT | CSVYPEAFF | TRBV29-1 | few | - | TRBJ1-1
TGTGCCAGCAGCAAGGGAGCAACTAATGAAAAACTGTTTTTT | CASSKGATNEKLFF | TRBV11-2 | - | - | TRBJ1-4
TGTGCCTGGAGTGTAGGGGGACAGGGTGGGGAGACCCAGTACTTC | CAWSVGGQGGETQYF | TRBV30 | - | TRBD1 | TRBJ2-5
TGTGCCAGCAGCCAAGAATCCGTGGGACATGTCTCGGGCTACACCTTC | CASSQESVGHVSGYTF | TRBV3-1/TRBV3-2 | once | - | TRBJ1-2
TGTGCCAGCAGCGTAGGGACTAGCGCTAACCCTTACACAGATACGCAGTATTTT | CASSVGTSANPYTDTQYF | TRBV9 | once | TRBD2 | TRBJ2-3
TGTGCCAGCAGTCTAGCAGGACAGGGGGAGGGGGCTAGGCAGTTCTTC | CASSLAGQGEGARQFF | TRBV4-2 | - | TRBD1 | TRBJ2-1
TGTGCCAGCTCACCCGGGACCCGGGGGACTGAAGCTTTCTTT | CASSPGTRGTEAFF | TRBV18 | - | - | TRBJ1-1
TGTGCCACCAGTGACCCAAACCTAGGATCCAGTGAGCAGTTCTTC | CATSDPNLGSSEQFF | TRBV24-1 | - | - | TRBJ2-1
TGTGCCAGCAGTTACTCGCTGCCTAGCGGAGATACGCAGTATTTT | CASSYSLPSGDTQYF | TRBV6-5 | - | TRBD2 | TRBJ2-3
TGTGCCCTTGATCGACAGGGAGGAGAGACCCAGTACTTC | CALDRQGGETQYF | TRBV30 | once | - | TRBJ2-5
TGTGCCAGCAGCTTAGATCCTAGCGGGTCCTCCGGGGCCAACGTCCTGACTTTC | CASSLDPSGSSGANVLTF | TRBV11-2 | - | TRBD2 | TRBJ2-6
TGTGCCAGCGCGGTTTTGAACACTGAAGCTTTCTTT | CASAVLNTEAFF | TRBV6-5 | - | - | TRBJ1-1
TGTGCCACCAGCAGCGGCGGGGGCGCGGACGAGCAGTACTTC | CATSSGGGADEQYF | TRBV15 | - | - | TRBJ2-7
TGTGCCAGCAGCTCTACAGCTCAGGGGGGCGAGACAGAGACCCAGTACTTC | CASSSTAQGGETETQYF | TRBV13 | - | - | TRBJ2-5
TGTGCCAGCAGCCCCGCGGGCCTCACCGGGGAGCTGTTTTTT | CASSPAGLTGELFF | TRBV28 | - | - | TRBJ2-2
TGTGCCATCAGTCGGACTAGCGGGATTGAAGGAAAGACCCAGTACTTC | CAISRTSGIEGKTQYF | TRBV10-3 | - | TRBD2 | TRBJ2-5
TGTGCCAGCACCGGACTAGGAGAGACCCAGTACTTC | CASTGLGETQYF | TRBV2 | few | TRBD2 | TRBJ2-5
TGTGCCTGGAGTCAGGTAGCGGGAGGGCCTTACAATGAGCAGTTCTTC | CAWSQVAGGPYNEQFF | TRBV30 | - | TRBD2 | TRBJ2-1
TGTGCCAGCAGTTACTCGGTGACAGGGCGGCGTGGCTACACCTTC | CASSYSVTGRRGYTF | TRBV6-5 | - | TRBD1 | TRBJ1-2
TGTGCCAGCATCTCGTTCAGACACCGGAACACTGAAGCTTTCTTT | CASISFRHRNTEAFF | TRBV6-5 | - | - | TRBJ1-1
TGTGCCAGTAGTAACCCTCGATCGGCTAGCGGTGCCCACAATGAGCAGTTCTTC | CASSNPRSASGAHNEQFF | TRBV19 | - | TRBD2 | TRBJ2-1
TGTGCCACCCAGGACAGGCCCTACTCTGGAAACACCATATATTTT | CATQDRPYSGNTIYF | TRBV6-5 | - | TRBD1 | TRBJ1-3
TGTGCCAGCAGTTACAAGGGGTATAATTCACCCCTCCACTTT | CASSYKGYNSPLHF | TRBV6-5 | few | - | TRBJ1-6
TGTGCTAGTGGTCCGGGACAGGGGAACTACGAGCAGTACTTC | CASGPGQGNYEQYF | TRBV12-5 | - | TRBD1 | TRBJ2-7
TGTGCCAGCAGCCGTCTAGCGGGGGGAGGCACAGATACGCAGTATTTT | CASSRLAGGGTDTQYF | TRBV9 | - | TRBD2 | TRBJ2-3
TGTGCCAGCAGTCCAAGACAGAACTATGGCTACACCTTC | CASSPRQNYGYTF | TRBV6-5 | - | - | TRBJ1-2
TGTGCCAGCAGCGTAGGGCAGGGAAGATCACCCCTCCACTTT | CASSVGQGRSPLHF | TRBV9 | - | - | TRBJ1-6
TGTGCCAGCAGCGTAGTTTCTAATGGTGAGCAGTTCTTC | CASSVVSNGEQFF | TRBV9 | - | - | TRBJ2-1
TGTGCCAGCAGCTTGCAAAGCGGCTACAATGAGCAGTTCTTC | CASSLQSGYNEQFF | TRBV5-4 | - | - | TRBJ2-1
TGTGCCAGCAGCTTGGTGGTCACAGCTGGAAACACCATATATTTT | CASSLVVTAGNTIYF | TRBV5-8 | - | - | TRBJ1-3
TGCGCCAGCAGCGTTACAGGGTCCTATAATTCACCCCTCCACTTT | CASSVTGSYNSPLHF | TRBV5-1 | - | - | TRBJ1-6
TGTGCCAGCAGCTCCGAGGGCGGGACAGATACGCAGTATTTT | CASSSEGGTDTQYF | TRBV7-8 | few | - | TRBJ2-3
TGTGCCAGCAAACAGGGTAGCACTGGGGCCAACGTCCTGACTTTC | CASKQGSTGANVLTF | TRBV27 | - | - | TRBJ2-6
TGTGCCAGCAGCTTAGGTGGGCAGGGGGCCTTCTATAATTCACCCCTCCACTTT | CASSLGGQGAFYNSPLHF | TRBV11-2 | few | TRBD1 | TRBJ1-6